A selection of T cell receptor beta chains follows, all from one sample in a study of T cells after yellow fever vaccination. TCRdb passed the 5' RACE reads through MiXCR, listing each CDR3 protein once. The sample has approximately 300,000 distinct CDR3 sequences, 6.8% seen once; the top ten hold about 18%. Material: PBMCs, obtained approximately 47 days after the first yellow fever vaccination. Every receptor here comes from a man aged 18 to 35 who received the YFV17D yellow fever vaccine. CDR3s include the opening cysteine and the closing phenylalanine or tryptophan. The D gene is left open where the match is weak. The size field is filled for only some rows; it gives once, few, many or a size class.

>-|TRBJ2-1|TRBV4-2|many
TGTGCCAGCAGCCTACCCTGGACAGACCCCAAAGGAAATGAGCAGTTCTTC
CASSLPWTDPKGNEQFF
>TRBD2|TRBJ2-5|TRBV5-1|-
TGCGCCAGCAGCTCCCTAGGACTAGCGGGGGGAGAGACCCAGTACTTC
CASSSLGLAGGETQYF
>TRBD1|TRBJ1-6|TRBV7-8|many
TGTGCCAGCAGCACGTTCGGACAGGGGAATTCACCCCTCCACTTT
CASSTFGQGNSPLHF
>-|TRBJ1-1|TRBV5-1|many
TGCGCCAGCAGCTGGATGGGGGACACTTTTAACACTGAAGCTTTCTTT
CASSWMGDTFNTEAFF
>-|TRBJ1-5|TRBV19|few
TGTGCCAGTAGCGCTCAGCCCCAGCATTTT
CASSAQPQHF
>TRBD2|TRBJ2-1|TRBV20-1|few
TGCAGTGCTCCGAAATTAGCGGGGGGGGACAATGAGCAGTTCTTC
CSAPKLAGGDNEQFF
>-|TRBJ1-5|TRBV6-1|-
TGTGCCAGCAGTGAATTTCTGGGATATAGCAATCAGCCCCAGCATTTT
CASSEFLGYSNQPQHF
>-|TRBJ2-2|TRBV5-1|-
TGCGCCAGCAGCTTACCGGGGGGCTTGAACACCGGGGAGCTGTTTTTT
CASSLPGGLNTGELFF
>-|TRBJ1-3|TRBV7-2|many
TGTGCCAGCAGCCCCGGGCCTTTAGCGGACACCATATATTTT
CASSPGPLADTIYF
>TRBD1|TRBJ2-1|TRBV7-9|-
TGTGCCAGCAGCACAAGACAGGGTAGCTCCTACAATGAGCAGTTCTTC
CASSTRQGSSYNEQFF
>-|TRBJ2-1|TRBV15|many
TGTGCCACCAGCAGAGAAGGGGCACCGGGCAATGAGCAGTTCTTC
CATSREGAPGNEQFF
>TRBD1|TRBJ2-1|TRBV7-7|-
TGTGCTAGCAGCCGGGGACAGGGTGAACACAATGAGCAGTTCTTC
CASSRGQGEHNEQFF
>TRBD1|TRBJ2-5|TRBV2|-
TGTGCCAGCAGGGTACTTGCAGGGGGCGGGCAGACCCAGTACTTC
CASRVLAGGGQTQYF
>TRBD2|TRBJ2-1|TRBV5-1|-
TGCGCCAGCAGCTTGGCCGGGACTACCTATGAGCAGTTCTTC
CASSLAGTTYEQFF
>-|TRBJ2-5|TRBV5-1|-
TGCGCCAGCCGCTGGACCTTCCGGGAGGAGACCCAGTACTTC
CASRWTFREETQYF